This entry describes one T cell receptor beta chain. Its antigen remains unknown. Mismatch repair deficiency was confirmed in all patients, by PCR or immunohistochemistry. The TCR-sequenced patients were a few responders to pembrolizumab. Profiling relied on immunoSEQ multiplex PCR, and the TCRdb table lists in-frame clones only, not all of them. The table shows about 51,000 clones, with around 80% occurring only once. This sample was taken from a study of PD-1 blockade in mismatch repair-deficient tumors. At the level of the study: Patients had around 12 mismatch repair-deficient cancer types, all previously treated and progressing. General observations from the study: Tumor-resident clones, often undetectable pretreatment in blood, expanded then contracted after pembrolizumab.

This CDR3 has 15 residues. Germline CDR1 MNHEY, CDR2 SMNVEV (reference sequence). The V gene lost 5 bases and the J gene lost 0 bases, with 11 bases spanning the gap. The sequence was collected from an adult with mismatch repair-deficient cancer. The gene calls are TRBV27 and TRBJ2-4; no reliable D call. Specimen: peripheral blood, collected 4 weeks after starting pembrolizumab. CDR3 sequence: CASSGLNIAKNIQYF. In DNA form, the CDR3 reads TGTGCCAGCAGTGGCCTTAACATAGCCAAAAACATTCAGTACTTC.